This is a list of T cell receptor beta chains from one sample in a study of control samples from healthy donors and cancer patients. This table comes from immunoSEQ multiplex PCR, and its TCRdb copy is limited to in-frame clones, with some not included. The repertoire holds 90,000 or so clones, roughly 80% seen once, with approximately 19% in the top ten. What was sequenced was blood. The receptors originated from a man aged 30 to 45 in good health. Each CDR3 is given with its conserved first and last residue. Each record gives: CDR3 DNA, CDR3 protein, clone size, J gene, D gene, V gene. A D gene is named only where the DNA matches it firmly. The size field is filled for only some rows; it gives once, few, many or a size class.

TGTGCCTGGAGTGTATCGGGGGCGCGGGGTACTGAAGCTTTCTTT CAWSVSGARGTEAFF . TRBJ1-1 . TRBV30
TGTGCCATCAGTGCAGAAGTAGGGGGAGGAGAGACCCAGTACTTC CAISAEVGGGETQYF . TRBJ2-5 . TRBV10-3
TGTGCCAGCAGCTCCCGGGCAGGGAGGGCCTACGAGCAGTACTTC CASSSRAGRAYEQYF . TRBJ2-7 TRBD2 TRBV7-6
TGTGCCAGCAGGGACATACCACTCTACGAGCAGTACTTC CASRDIPLYEQYF . TRBJ2-7 . TRBV28
TGTGCCAGCTCACCACCTACAGTATACTCTGGAAACACCATATATTTT CASSPPTVYSGNTIYF . TRBJ1-3 . TRBV18
TGCGCCCGGGACACGAGGGCGTCCTACGAGCAGTACTTC CARDTRASYEQYF . TRBJ2-7 . TRBV23-1
TGCAGCGTCGGGATCGACAGGGGAAGTGAAAAACTGTTTTTT CSVGIDRGSEKLFF . TRBJ1-4 TRBD1 TRBV29-1
TGTGCCAGTATGGGGAGGGGCTTAGAGCCCCAGCATTTT CASMGRGLEPQHF . TRBJ1-5 . TRBV19
TGTGCCAGCAGTGGAGACGGGCGCGAGACCCAGTACTTC CASSGDGRETQYF few TRBJ2-5 . TRBV2
TGTGCCAGCAGTCTCCAGTACACCGGGGAGCTGTTTTTT CASSLQYTGELFF . TRBJ2-2 . TRBV6-2/TRBV6-3
TGCGCCAGCAGCTGGACCTCTACTACACGATCCTACGAGCAGTACTTC CASSWTSTTRSYEQYF . TRBJ2-7 . TRBV5-1
TGCGCCAGCAGCTTGGATGAGTATTCACCCCTCCACTTT CASSLDEYSPLHF . TRBJ1-6 . TRBV5-1
TGTGCCAGCAGTTCTGGGGGAGCGGGGGGAGGTCAGCCCCAGCATTTT CASSSGGAGGGQPQHF . TRBJ1-5 . TRBV28
TGTGCCAGCAGCGTGGGGACTAGTCCCGACGAGCAGTACTTC CASSVGTSPDEQYF medium-sized TRBJ2-7 TRBD2 TRBV9
TGCAGTGCTAGTGCCAGTATGAACACTGAAGCTTTCTTT CSASASMNTEAFF . TRBJ1-1 . TRBV20-1
TGTGCCAGTAGGGCGGGACAGTGGATTTATGGCTACACCTTC CASRAGQWIYGYTF . TRBJ1-2 TRBD1 TRBV19
TGTGCCATCAGTGGCGGCGGCACTGAAGCTTTCTTT CAISGGGTEAFF once TRBJ1-1 . TRBV10-3
TGCGCCAGCAGCCACAGCGCGAACACCGGGGAGCTGTTTTTT CASSHSANTGELFF . TRBJ2-2 . TRBV4-1
TGTGCCAGCACCCCCACCTTAACAGGGGTCCCTTCCTACAATGAGCAGTTCTTC CASTPTLTGVPSYNEQFF once TRBJ2-1 TRBD1 TRBV14
TGTGCCAGCAGTCCGCGGATGGATGCTGAAGCTTTCTTT CASSPRMDAEAFF . TRBJ1-1 . TRBV6-5
TGTGCCAGCAGCTCTAGGGCAGACTATAGCAATCAGCCCCAGCATTTT CASSSRADYSNQPQHF once TRBJ1-5 . TRBV11-2
TGTGCCAGCAGCTTGGATGGTGGGTACGGTCAGCCCCAGCATTTT CASSLDGGYGQPQHF . TRBJ1-5 . TRBV5-4
TGTGCCAGCACCCCTCCACAGGGTGGCCACACAGATACGCAGTATTTT CASTPPQGGHTDTQYF . TRBJ2-3 . TRBV6-4
TGCGCCAGCAGCCCGTGGACCTCGAACACTGAAGCTTTCTTT CASSPWTSNTEAFF . TRBJ1-1 . TRBV4-1
TGCGCCACGGGGGGGGCAGGGCGTACCGGGGAGCTGTTTTTT CATGGAGRTGELFF . TRBJ2-2 TRBD2 TRBV2
TGTGCCACCAGTGATTTAGGGGGAAGCAATCAGCCCCAGCATTTT CATSDLGGSNQPQHF . TRBJ1-5 . TRBV24-1
TGTGCCTCTTCGGTGGTGGGGGGCCTATACAATGAGCAGTTCTTC CASSVVGGLYNEQFF once TRBJ2-1 . TRBV6-4
TGTGCCAGCAGACGACAGGGCAACACTGAAGCTTTCTTT CASRRQGNTEAFF . TRBJ1-1 TRBD1 TRBV2
TGTGCCAGCAGTGAGAGTGGGACAGGGGCTTATGGCTACACCTTC CASSESGTGAYGYTF . TRBJ1-2 TRBD1 TRBV25-1
TGCGCCAGCAGCTTATCATGGAGGGGTGGGGCGTTGTTATATGGCTACACCTTC CASSLSWRGGALLYGYTF few TRBJ1-2 . TRBV5-1
TGTGCCAGTAGTATTGATGCGTATAACACTGAAGCTTTCTTT CASSIDAYNTEAFF few TRBJ1-1 . TRBV19
TGTGCCAGCAGCCTCGTGACTGATACGCAGTATTTT CASSLVTDTQYF . TRBJ2-3 . TRBV5-5
TGTGCCAGCACGGGCGGGGCCGGAGATACGCAGTATTTT CASTGGAGDTQYF . TRBJ2-3 . TRBV2
TGCGCCAGCAGCTTGGAGGCGGGGGTGGTGGGCGAGCAGTACTTC CASSLEAGVVGEQYF once TRBJ2-7 TRBD2 TRBV5-1
TGCGCCAGCAGTCCTGGAGAGGGGGGGCAAACTGAAGCTTTCTTT CASSPGEGGQTEAFF . TRBJ1-1 . TRBV23-1
TGTGCCAGCAGTGAGGCGGGGGGAACAGATACGCAGTATTTT CASSEAGGTDTQYF few TRBJ2-3 TRBD2 TRBV6-4
TGTGCCACCAGCAGGAAGACAGGGCCTGAAGCTTTCTTT CATSRKTGPEAFF . TRBJ1-1 TRBD1 TRBV15
TGTGCCAGCAGTTTAGCTGTAACCGATGCAGGGAACACCGGGGAGCTGTTTTTT CASSLAVTDAGNTGELFF . TRBJ2-2 . TRBV27
TGTGCCAGCATGAGGACAGGGCGGTCCTACGAGCAGTACTTC CASMRTGRSYEQYF . TRBJ2-7 TRBD1 TRBV28
TGTGCCAGCAGTCTATCCGGGAGGCGGGCAAAACTGTTTTTT CASSLSGRRAKLFF . TRBJ1-4 . TRBV28
TGTGCCAGCAGCTCCTGGGGAGCCGATACGCAGTATTTT CASSSWGADTQYF . TRBJ2-3 . TRBV11-3
TGTGCCAGTGGGGCAGGTGAGGGCCATTCAACAGATACGCAGTATTTT CASGAGEGHSTDTQYF once TRBJ2-3 . TRBV4-2
TGTGCCAGCAGCCCTAGTAGTGGCACTGAAGCTTTCTTT CASSPSSGTEAFF . TRBJ1-1 . TRBV5-6
TGTGCCAGCAGCCGGGACTATAGAGAGACCCAGTACTTC CASSRDYRETQYF . TRBJ2-5 TRBD2 TRBV7-9
TGTGCTAGTGGTTTGGTTCGGGGACCCTCCTACAATGAGCAGTTCTTC CASGLVRGPSYNEQFF . TRBJ2-1 . TRBV12-5
TGTGCCAGCAGTTTTGGCAGGGGGCGCAGCACTGAAGCTTTCTTT CASSFGRGRSTEAFF . TRBJ1-1 TRBD1 TRBV27